This note documents a single T cell receptor (beta chain) sequence. The investigators amplified TCR beta CDR3 regions from RNA transcripts. The TCR CDR3 first-round RT-PCR relied on the HTBI primer set. Via MiXCR, TCRdb re-called the multiplex PCR reads, giving one row per CDR3 protein. The data contain roughly 710,000 distinct CDR3 sequences, approximately 40% of them seen just once; the ten biggest clones take up around 29%. This specimen comes from a study of T cells in Graves' hyperthyroidism and ophthalmopathy. The germline gives CDR1 SGHVS, CDR2 FQNEAQ. The CDR3 totals 15 residues. The ends were cut back, 2 bases at V and 2 bases at J, with 12 bases in the middle.

The sequence came from a woman in her thirties or forties with Graves' hyperthyroidism. Material: blood. This chain connects TRBV7-8 to TRBJ2-5; D call uncertain. CDR3 amino acids: CASSLLEKEQETQYF. The CDR3 nucleotides read TGTGCCAGCAGCTTATTGGAGAAGGAGCAAGAGACCCAGTACTTC. Full variable domain (outside the CDR3, taken from reference TRBV7-8 and TRBJ2-5): GAGVSQSPRYKVAKRGQDVALRCDPISGHVSLFWYQQALGQGPEFLTYFQNEAQLDKSGLPSDRFFAERPEGSVSTLKIQRTQQEDSAVYLCASSLLEKEQETQYFGPGTRLLVL.